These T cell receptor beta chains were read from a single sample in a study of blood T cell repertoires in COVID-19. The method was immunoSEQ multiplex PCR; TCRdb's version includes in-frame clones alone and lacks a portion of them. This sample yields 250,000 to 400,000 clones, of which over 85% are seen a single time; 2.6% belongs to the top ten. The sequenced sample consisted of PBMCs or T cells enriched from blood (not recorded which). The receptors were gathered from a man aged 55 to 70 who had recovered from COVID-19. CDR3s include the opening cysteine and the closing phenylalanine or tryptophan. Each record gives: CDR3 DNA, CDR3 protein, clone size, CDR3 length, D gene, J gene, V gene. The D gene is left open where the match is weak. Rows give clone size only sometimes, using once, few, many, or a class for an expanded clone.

DNA: TGCAGCGCGTGGGGATGGGGAGGCACTGAAGCTTTCTTT; CDR3: CSAWGWGGTEAFF; size: few; length: 13; D: NA; J: TRBJ1-1; V: TRBV29-1
DNA: TGTGCCAGTAGTATAGCACAGGTTAGCACAGATACGCAGTATTTT; CDR3: CASSIAQVSTDTQYF; size: NA; length: 15; D: NA; J: TRBJ2-3; V: TRBV19
DNA: TGTGCCAGCAGCTCAGGGGGACAGGGGGCGTACGAGCAGTACTTC; CDR3: CASSSGGQGAYEQYF; size: NA; length: 15; D: TRBD1; J: TRBJ2-7; V: TRBV9
DNA: TGTGCCAGCAGCAGGGGACACGGAAACACCATATATTTT; CDR3: CASSRGHGNTIYF; size: NA; length: 13; D: NA; J: TRBJ1-3; V: TRBV7-9
DNA: TGTGCCAGCAGCCAAGGTTCTAGCGGCCGCTCCTACGAGCAGTACTTC; CDR3: CASSQGSSGRSYEQYF; size: NA; length: 16; D: TRBD2; J: TRBJ2-7; V: TRBV4-2
DNA: TGTGCCACCAGTAGACAGGGGGAGACCCAGTACTTC; CDR3: CATSRQGETQYF; size: once; length: 12; D: TRBD1; J: TRBJ2-5; V: TRBV24-1
DNA: TGTGCCAGCAGCTCTGTAGCCGCCGGACCCGGGATTAGTAATGAGCAGTTCTTC; CDR3: CASSSVAAGPGISNEQFF; size: NA; length: 18; D: NA; J: TRBJ2-1; V: TRBV5-4
DNA: TGTGCCAGCAGCCAAGCTTTTACTGAAGCTTTCTTT; CDR3: CASSQAFTEAFF; size: NA; length: 12; D: NA; J: TRBJ1-1; V: TRBV3-1/TRBV3-2
DNA: TGTGCCAGCAGTTTTTTCCCAGAAAACAGGGAGCAGTTCTTC; CDR3: CASSFFPENREQFF; size: NA; length: 14; D: NA; J: TRBJ2-1; V: TRBV28
DNA: TGTGCCAGCAGCTTAGATCTGGTACGTAGGCGGGATACGCAGTATTTT; CDR3: CASSLDLVRRRDTQYF; size: NA; length: 16; D: NA; J: TRBJ2-3; V: TRBV11-3
DNA: TGTGCCAGCTCACCGGGGACAGGGGTCGGTCAGCCCCAGCATTTT; CDR3: CASSPGTGVGQPQHF; size: NA; length: 15; D: TRBD1; J: TRBJ1-5; V: TRBV18
DNA: TGTGCCAGCAGCCCGCAGGGTTATGGAGACACCATATATTTT; CDR3: CASSPQGYGDTIYF; size: few; length: 14; D: NA; J: TRBJ1-3; V: TRBV7-3
DNA: TGTGCCAGCTCACCGATGGGAGCGGATACGCAGTATTTT; CDR3: CASSPMGADTQYF; size: NA; length: 13; D: NA; J: TRBJ2-3; V: TRBV18
DNA: TGTGCCAGCAGCCAAGCGGCCTCCTACGAGCAGTACTTC; CDR3: CASSQAASYEQYF; size: few; length: 13; D: NA; J: TRBJ2-7; V: TRBV5-4
DNA: TGTGCCAGCAGCTTGGTTACAAGCGGTATAGATACGCAGTATTTT; CDR3: CASSLVTSGIDTQYF; size: NA; length: 15; D: NA; J: TRBJ2-3; V: TRBV5-4
DNA: TGTGCCAGCAGTGAGGCCCCCACAGATACGCAGTATTTT; CDR3: CASSEAPTDTQYF; size: NA; length: 13; D: NA; J: TRBJ2-3; V: TRBV6-1
DNA: TGTGCCACCAGCAGAGCGGGGCAGGGGGCTGAGACCCAGTACTTC; CDR3: CATSRAGQGAETQYF; size: NA; length: 15; D: TRBD1; J: TRBJ2-5; V: TRBV15
DNA: TGTGCCAGCAGCCCACCCCCTACAGACACTAGCAGTTCACCCCTCCACTTT; CDR3: CASSPPPTDTSSSPLHF; size: NA; length: 17; D: NA; J: TRBJ1-6; V: TRBV4-2
DNA: TGCAGCGTTCCTCGGGGCGGGGACCCTGAAGCTTTCTTT; CDR3: CSVPRGGDPEAFF; size: NA; length: 13; D: NA; J: TRBJ1-1; V: TRBV29-1
DNA: TGTGCCAGCAGCCTGGGTGGGAGGATGAACACTGAAGCTTTCTTT; CDR3: CASSLGGRMNTEAFF; size: few; length: 15; D: NA; J: TRBJ1-1; V: TRBV7-8
DNA: TGTGCCAGCAGCGTAGGGGGCAGAACCTACAATGAGCAGTTCTTC; CDR3: CASSVGGRTYNEQFF; size: once; length: 15; D: TRBD1; J: TRBJ2-1; V: TRBV7-8
DNA: TGTGCCAGCAGCTTAAGACTCCCCGGAGGTTCATTAGTTGAAAAACTGTTTTTT; CDR3: CASSLRLPGGSLVEKLFF; size: once; length: 18; D: NA; J: TRBJ1-4; V: TRBV7-8
DNA: TGCAGCGTAACGGGACACACCTACGAGCAGTACTTC; CDR3: CSVTGHTYEQYF; size: NA; length: 12; D: NA; J: TRBJ2-7; V: TRBV29-1
DNA: TGCGCCAGCAGCCAAGGGCAGGGGGCGAACACCGGGGAGCTGTTTTTT; CDR3: CASSQGQGANTGELFF; size: few; length: 16; D: TRBD1; J: TRBJ2-2; V: TRBV4-3
DNA: TGTGCCAGTAGTCCGAGACAGACTAGCAATCAGCCCCAGCATTTT; CDR3: CASSPRQTSNQPQHF; size: NA; length: 15; D: NA; J: TRBJ1-5; V: TRBV19
DNA: TGTGCCAGCTCACCCCTCACTGAAGCTTTCTTT; CDR3: CASSPLTEAFF; size: NA; length: 11; D: NA; J: TRBJ1-1; V: TRBV18
DNA: TGTGCCAGCAGTTTACGTAGCGGGAGCTACAATGAGCAGTTCTTC; CDR3: CASSLRSGSYNEQFF; size: NA; length: 15; D: TRBD2; J: TRBJ2-1; V: TRBV27
DNA: TGTGCCAGCAGCCCCCCACACCTCACCGGGGAGCTGTTTTTT; CDR3: CASSPPHLTGELFF; size: NA; length: 14; D: NA; J: TRBJ2-2; V: TRBV3-1/TRBV3-2
DNA: TGCGCCAGCAGCCCGGAGGGATCAGCTCAGATACTAGCCAAAAACATTCAGTACTTC; CDR3: CASSPEGSAQILAKNIQYF; size: NA; length: 19; D: NA; J: TRBJ2-4; V: TRBV5-1
DNA: TGTGCCAGTAGTGGAGGTGACACTGAAGCTTTCTTT; CDR3: CASSGGDTEAFF; size: NA; length: 12; D: NA; J: TRBJ1-1; V: TRBV19
DNA: TGTGCCAGCAGTCCTAGACAGGTGTCGCGCACTGAAGCTTTCTTT; CDR3: CASSPRQVSRTEAFF; size: NA; length: 15; D: NA; J: TRBJ1-1; V: TRBV6-5
DNA: TGCGCCAGCAGCCAGCGGGAGATTCAGGTCGGCCATCAGTACTTC; CDR3: CASSQREIQVGHQYF; size: few; length: 15; D: TRBD2; J: TRBJ2-5; V: TRBV5-1
DNA: TGCAGCGTTGAAGCTGGGACAGGACAGCTTGGCTACACCTTC; CDR3: CSVEAGTGQLGYTF; size: NA; length: 14; D: TRBD1; J: TRBJ1-2; V: TRBV29-1
DNA: TGCGCCAGCAGGAGATCGGGACAGGGGGTTGTCGGGGAGCTGTTTTTT; CDR3: CASRRSGQGVVGELFF; size: NA; length: 16; D: TRBD1; J: TRBJ2-2; V: TRBV5-1
DNA: TGTGCCAGCAGCTCGCACCGCCAATACAGCTCCTACAATGAGCAGTTCTTC; CDR3: CASSSHRQYSSYNEQFF; size: few; length: 17; D: NA; J: TRBJ2-1; V: TRBV9
DNA: TGCGCCAGCAGCTTGGAAGCAGGGGTTAACACTGAAGCTTTCTTT; CDR3: CASSLEAGVNTEAFF; size: NA; length: 15; D: NA; J: TRBJ1-1; V: TRBV5-1
DNA: TGTGCCAGCAGCGAATTAGCGGACGCCGACACAGATACGCAGTATTTT; CDR3: CASSELADADTDTQYF; size: once; length: 16; D: NA; J: TRBJ2-3; V: TRBV9